A selection of T cell receptor beta chains follows, all from one sample in a study of a mutant IDH1 vaccine in newly diagnosed glioma. Sequencing used immunoSEQ multiplex PCR; TCRdb keeps in-frame clones, though not all of them. The table shows 99,000 or so clones, with over 85% occurring only once. The material sequenced was PBMCs, taken from a glioma patient treated with radiotherapy, temozolomide or both. The receptors here all came from a woman in her forties or fifties with glioma. CDR3s include the opening cysteine and the closing phenylalanine or tryptophan. The order of the fields is clone size, D gene, V gene, J gene, CDR3 DNA, CDR3 protein. D genes are given only for firm matches. The size field is filled for only some rows; it gives once, few, many or a size class.

>-|TRBD1|TRBV25-1|TRBJ1-1
TGTGCCAGCAGCGGATCAGGGGGTACTGAAGCTTTCTTT
CASSGSGGTEAFF
>-|-|TRBV5-1|TRBJ2-7
TGCGCCAGCAGCGGAGGACAAACCTCCTACGAGCAGTACTTC
CASSGGQTSYEQYF
>-|-|TRBV10-3|TRBJ2-7
TGTGCCATCAGCGGGGGCGGGAAACCCTACGAGCAGTACTTC
CAISGGGKPYEQYF
>-|TRBD1|TRBV2|TRBJ2-6
TGTGCCAGCAGGCCGGGACAGGGGATCTCTGGGGCCAACGTCCTGACTTTC
CASRPGQGISGANVLTF
>-|-|TRBV5-1|TRBJ2-5
TGCGCCAGCAGCTTCGACAGCGACCAAGAGACCCAGTACTTC
CASSFDSDQETQYF
>-|TRBD1|TRBV7-9|TRBJ2-7
TGTGCCAGCAGCCCCCGGGACAGGCGGGGAGAGCAGTACTTC
CASSPRDRRGEQYF
>-|-|TRBV30|TRBJ1-5
TGTGCCTGGAGCATTAGTAGCAATCAGCCCCAGCATTTT
CAWSISSNQPQHF
>-|-|TRBV6-1|TRBJ2-7
TGTGCCAGCAGGGTCCAGCCCAGCTCCTACGAGCAGTACTTC
CASRVQPSSYEQYF
>-|-|TRBV10-2|TRBJ2-7
TGCGCCAGCTACTCCTCGGGGGAGACCTACGAGCAGTACTTC
CASYSSGETYEQYF
>-|-|TRBV18|TRBJ2-7
TGTGCCAGCTCACCATCCCGGTTAGGGCCCTACTCCTACGAGCAGTACTTC
CASSPSRLGPYSYEQYF
>-|TRBD2|TRBV10-1|TRBJ2-1
TGCGCCAGCAGCGGGAGTAGCGGGGGCGTTGAGCAGTTCTTC
CASSGSSGGVEQFF
>-|-|TRBV15|TRBJ1-6
TGTGCCACCAGCAGAGATTATAATTCACCCCTCCACTTT
CATSRDYNSPLHF
>-|TRBD1|TRBV7-4|TRBJ2-7
TGTGCCAGCAGCTTAAGGGACAGGGAAAGCTCCTACGAGCAGTACTTC
CASSLRDRESSYEQYF
>-|TRBD1|TRBV19|TRBJ1-1
TGTGCCAGTAGTATAGAGGCAGGGGGCGGGTCCACCGAAGCTTTCTTT
CASSIEAGGGSTEAFF
>few|TRBD2|TRBV10-1|TRBJ2-2
TGCGCCAGCAGTGAGTCTCGCGGGAGGGCCGGGGAGCTGTTTTTT
CASSESRGRAGELFF
>-|TRBD1|TRBV19|TRBJ2-3
TGTGCCAGTAGTATGGGACAGGCACTGTTGGATACGCAGTATTTT
CASSMGQALLDTQYF
>-|TRBD1|TRBV2|TRBJ1-3
TGTGCCAGCAGCGTAGGGACAGACTCTGGAAACACCATATATTTT
CASSVGTDSGNTIYF
>-|-|TRBV15|TRBJ2-5
TGTGGCTCTCGGGGCGGGCCCCAAGAGACCCAGTACTTC
CGSRGGPQETQYF
>-|-|TRBV5-8|TRBJ2-3
TGTGCCAGCAGCTTGGAGTGGGGCCCCTTCACAGATACGCAGTATTTT
CASSLEWGPFTDTQYF
>-|-|TRBV13|TRBJ2-7
TGTGCCAGCAGCTTAACGCGCTACGAGCAGTACTTC
CASSLTRYEQYF
>-|-|TRBV5-1|TRBJ1-3
TGCGCCAGCAGCTTGTTTGCGGCTACCAACTCTGGAAACACCATATATTTT
CASSLFAATNSGNTIYF